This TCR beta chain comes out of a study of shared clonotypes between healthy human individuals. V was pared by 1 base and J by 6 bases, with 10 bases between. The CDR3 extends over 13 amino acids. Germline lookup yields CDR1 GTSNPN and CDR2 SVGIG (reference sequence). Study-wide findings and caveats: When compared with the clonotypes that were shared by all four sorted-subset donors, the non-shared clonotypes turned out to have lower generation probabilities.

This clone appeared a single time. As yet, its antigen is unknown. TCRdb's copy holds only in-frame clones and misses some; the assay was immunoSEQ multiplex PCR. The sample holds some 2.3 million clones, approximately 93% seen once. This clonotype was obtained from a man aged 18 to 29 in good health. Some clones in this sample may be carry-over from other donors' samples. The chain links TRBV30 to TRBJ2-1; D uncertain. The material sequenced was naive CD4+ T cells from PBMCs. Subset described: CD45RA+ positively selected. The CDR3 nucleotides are TGTGCCTGGAGTGACTCCTTGGGCAATGAGCAGTTCTTC. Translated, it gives CAWSDSLGNEQFF.